This T cell receptor beta chain was found in a study of beta chain features in type 1 diabetes. Study-wide results and limits: When Type 1 diabetes patients were examined, their TCRB CDR3s proved moderately but significantly shorter in all four CD4+ subsets. TCRB repertoires of naive, central memory and Treg cells appeared more similar among patients than among healthy donors.

The CDR3 is made up of 13 amino acids. CDR1 SGHTA and CDR2 FQGNSA come from the germline V gene. Between the trimmed V and J ends, which lost 3 bases and 1 base, there was a span of 6 bases. Since all of the isolated RNA was reverse transcribed, expressed TCRB transcripts were what got sequenced. Sequencing used immunoSEQ multiplex PCR; TCRdb keeps in-frame clones, though not all of them. Among over 200,000 clones listed, roughly a tenth were seen once. This clone has only a few counts. Its antigen is not identified. Every donor had blood drawn once into heparin, around 0.12 L on average. Sorted CD4+ subsets: naive, central memory, regulatory, stem cell-like memory (CD45RO/CCR7/CD25/CD127/CD95/CD27 panel).

The gene calls are TRBV7-2 and TRBJ1-2; D unclear. This TCR came from a man aged 25-40 years with type 1 diabetes. The sequencing input was naive CD4+ T cells from blood. CDR3 DNA: TGTGCCAGCAGCTTCGAACTTAACTATGGCTACACCTTC. Its protein is CASSFELNYGYTF.